A selection of T cell receptor beta chains follows, all from one sample in a study of technical replicates of blood from a handful of donors. Assay used: immunoSEQ multiplex PCR; TCRdb lists only in-frame clones, some missing. The sample shows around 86,000 clones, about 97% of them seen only once. Sequenced sample: T cells isolated from PBMCs. The receptors come from a human donor in good health. Each CDR3 is given with its conserved first and last residue. D genes are given only for firm matches. Only part of the rows carry a size: once, few, many, or a class if the clone is expanded.

clone_size d_call j_call v_call cdr3_length cdr3_aa cdr3_nt
. . TRBJ1-2 TRBV5-6 14 CASSLDRINYGYTF TGTGCCAGCAGCCTAGACAGAATAAACTATGGCTACACCTTC
few TRBD2 TRBJ2-5 TRBV6-4 15 CASSAGTSGGETQYF TGTGCCAGCAGTGCCGGGACTAGCGGAGGAGAGACCCAGTACTTC
. TRBD2 TRBJ2-5 TRBV29-1 14 CSVEDSGGRETQYF TGCAGCGTTGAAGATTCGGGGGGACGGGAGACCCAGTACTTC
. TRBD2 TRBJ2-1 TRBV27 16 CASSLSSGTSYNEQFF TGTGCCAGCAGTTTAAGTAGCGGGACCTCCTACAATGAGCAGTTCTTC
. TRBD1 TRBJ1-4 TRBV5-4 15 CASSPDPGQVEKLFF TGTGCCAGCAGTCCGGACCCGGGACAGGTCGAAAAACTGTTTTTT
. . TRBJ1-3 TRBV29-1 13 CSANTGSGNTIYF TGCAGCGCAAACACAGGCTCTGGAAACACCATATATTTT
. TRBD1 TRBJ1-1 TRBV11-3 14 CASSPAGGGTEAFF TGTGCCAGCAGCCCGGCAGGGGGAGGAACTGAAGCTTTCTTT
. . TRBJ2-7 TRBV6-5 12 CASSYSGDEQYF TGTGCCAGCAGTTACTCCGGGGACGAGCAGTACTTC
. . TRBJ1-4 TRBV6-5 14 CASSSREGNEKLFF TGTGCCAGCAGTTCCAGGGAGGGTAATGAAAAACTGTTTTTT
. . TRBJ2-1 TRBV7-3 16 CASSAQGGGAHNEQFF TGTGCCAGCAGCGCACAGGGGGGGGGCGCCCACAATGAGCAGTTCTTC
. TRBD1 TRBJ1-2 TRBV5-1 15 CASSGGTGRDYGYTF TGCGCCAGCAGCGGTGGGACAGGGAGGGACTATGGCTACACCTTC
. TRBD1 TRBJ2-7 TRBV5-1 15 CASSLAGQGVSEQYF TGCGCCAGCAGCTTGGCGGGACAGGGGGTTTCCGAGCAGTACTTC
. TRBD1 TRBJ2-1 TRBV11-2 15 CASSFPGQKYNEQFF TGTGCCAGCAGCTTCCCGGGACAGAAGTACAATGAGCAGTTCTTC
. . TRBJ1-5 TRBV18 14 CASSPGGRDQPQHF TGTGCCAGCTCCCCCGGGGGAAGGGATCAGCCCCAGCATTTT
. TRBD2 TRBJ2-2 TRBV7-6 16 CASSWTSGANTGELFF TGTGCCAGCAGCTGGACTAGCGGGGCGAACACCGGGGAGCTGTTTTTT
. . TRBJ2-1 TRBV6-1 14 CASSPTSSYNEQFF TGTGCCAGCAGCCCGACTAGCTCCTACAATGAGCAGTTCTTC
once TRBD1 TRBJ2-3 TRBV28 16 CASSPPTGSLGETQYF TGTGCCAGCAGTCCACCGACAGGGTCCCTTGGTGAGACGCAGTATTTT
. TRBD1 TRBJ1-1 TRBV10-3 14 CAIRGQGDGTEAFF TGTGCCATCAGGGGACAGGGAGATGGCACTGAAGCTTTCTTT
. TRBD1 TRBJ2-1 TRBV19 16 CASSSRTGGSYNEQFF TGTGCCAGTAGTAGTAGAACAGGGGGCTCCTACAATGAGCAGTTCTTC
. . TRBJ2-5 TRBV30 13 CARSIQEQETQYF TGTGCACGGAGCATACAGGAGCAAGAGACCCAGTACTTC
. . TRBJ1-2 TRBV13 16 CASSPGQTPGVDGYTF TGTGCCAGCAGCCCTGGACAGACTCCTGGTGTGGATGGCTACACCTTC
once . TRBJ1-5 TRBV28 13 CASSRPAGQPQHF TGTGCCAGCAGTCGACCCGCCGGGCAGCCCCAGCATTTT
. . TRBJ1-1 TRBV25-1 15 CASSEFDLRNTEAFF TGTGCCAGCAGTGAATTTGACTTAAGGAACACTGAAGCTTTCTTT
. . TRBJ1-1 TRBV6-1 13 CASSEVRNTEAFF TGTGCCAGCAGTGAAGTCAGGAACACTGAAGCTTTCTTT
. . TRBJ2-5 TRBV28 11 CASSFLRTQYF TGTGCCAGCAGTTTCCTGAGGACCCAGTACTTC
. . TRBJ1-6 TRBV15 13 CATSRDWAAPLHF TGTGCCACCAGCAGAGATTGGGCTGCACCCCTCCACTTT
. TRBD1 TRBJ1-1 TRBV10-1 13 CASSMDRGTEAFF TGCGCCAGCTCTATGGACAGGGGGACTGAAGCTTTCTTT